The 20 T cell receptor beta chains in this list originate from one sample, sequenced in a study of blood T cell repertoires in COVID-19. Libraries were prepared by immunoSEQ multiplex PCR; TCRdb keeps only in-frame clonotypes and omits some of them. The sample lists approximately 350,000 clones, more than 75% occurring once. The sequenced material came from peripheral blood. The source is a woman in her forties or fifties with COVID-19, enrolled during active disease.

The chain carries TRBV30 and TRBJ1-1; tentative D call: TRBD1 (5 bases). CDR3 length: 13 amino acids. Germline values: CDR1 GTSNPN, CDR2 SVGIG (reference sequence). The germline V and J ends were trimmed by 6 bases and 0 bases, with 11 bases remaining between them. The CDR3 is CACTNRMNTEAFF. The CDR3 nucleotides are TGTGCCTGTACTAACAGGATGAACACTGAAGCTTTCTTT.

Remarks on this clone: This same CDR3 is encoded by further DNA sequences in the sample. The chain joins TRBV5-1 to TRBJ1-1, with TRBD1 as a possible D gene (6 bases). Germline CDR1 SGHRS, CDR2 YFSETQ. The CDR3 consists of 15 residues. V was trimmed by 0 bases and J by 0 bases, leaving 9 bases between them. The CDR3 sequence is CASSLVPGVNTEAFF. The CDR3 DNA reads TGCGCCAGCAGCTTGGTCCCAGGGGTGAACACTGAAGCTTTCTTT.

This clone was picked up one time. The chain recombines TRBV28 with TRBJ2-1, with 9 bases aligning to TRBD1. From germline, CDR1 is MDHEN and CDR2 SYDVKM. J gave up 4 bases and V 3 bases, and 4 bases lay outside the gene matches. The CDR3 has 15 residues. The DNA of the CDR3 is TGTGCCAGCAGTTTCGTGGGACAGGGATACAATGAGCAGTTCTTC. Its protein product is CASSFVGQGYNEQFF.

This chain joins TRBV9 and TRBJ2-1, with D perhaps TRBD2 (6 bases). The CDR3 runs 14 residues. Germline V CDR1 and CDR2: SGDLS, YYNGEE. Trimming cost V 3 bases and J 3 bases, with 10 bases left between them. Written as DNA, the CDR3 is TGTGCCAGCAGCGACGGGGGAGTCTACAATGAGCAGTTCTTC. Protein: CASSDGGVYNEQFF.

The chain recombines TRBV5-1 with TRBJ2-7; 7 nucleotides align to TRBD2. The CDR3 extends over 14 amino acids. Germline CDR1 reads SGHRS; CDR2 reads YFSETQ. The ends lost 3 bases at V and 2 bases at J; junction bases unmatched: 5. CDR3 bases: TGCGCCAGCAGCTCTAGCGGAATGGCCTACGAGCAGTACTTC. Translation gives CASSSSGMAYEQYF.

The CDR3 region has the DNA TGTGCCAGCAGCATGCGAACCGGGACAGACCTCACCGGGGAGCTGTTTTTT. Translating gives CASSMRTGTDLTGELFF. The chain is built from TRBV7-8 and TRBJ2-2; 7 bases map to TRBD1. Germline lookup yields CDR1 SGHVS and CDR2 FQNEAQ. The CDR3 has 17 residues. Unmatched junction bases numbered 13, after V lost 5 bases and J lost 4 bases. Full variable domain (missing parts from reference TRBV7-8 and TRBJ2-2): GAGVSQSPRYKVAKRGQDVALRCDPISGHVSLFWYQQALGQGPEFLTYFQNEAQLDKSGLPSDRFFAERPEGSVSTLKIQRTQQEDSAVYLCASSMRTGTDLTGELFFGEGSRLTVL.

This sequence joins TRBV5-5 and TRBJ2-7; 8 bases are a match to TRBD2. The CDR3 runs to 15 residues. Losses at the gene ends were 1 base for V and 6 bases for J; bases not matched to a gene: 9. Germline V gene lookup returns CDR1 SGHKS and CDR2 YYEKEE (reference sequence). The CDR3 DNA reads as TGTGCCAGCAGCTTGTTGCGGATTAGCGGGACCGAGCAGTACTTC. This sequence encodes CASSLLRISGTEQYF.

J is TRBJ2-7 and V is TRBV27; possibly TRBD2 for D (5 bases). The V gene's germline CDR1 is MNHEY and CDR2 SMNVEV (reference sequence). The V gene lost 2 bases and the J gene lost 6 bases, with 11 bases spanning the gap. The CDR3 totals 13 residues. The CDR3 protein is CASSLTGNREQYF. Written as DNA, the CDR3 is TGTGCCAGCAGTTTAACGGGAAACCGCGAGCAGTACTTC.

V usage is TRBV19 and J usage is TRBJ2-1; maybe TRBD2 (5 bases). In germline, CDR1 is LNHDA, CDR2 SQIVND (reference sequence). The V end was cut by 3 bases, the J end by 0 bases, with 12 bases between. This CDR3 region has 16 residues. CDR3 in DNA: TGTGCCAGTAGTATCATGGGAGTCTCCTCCTACAATGAGCAGTTCTTC. Amino acids: CASSIMGVSSYNEQFF.

The chain employs TRBV6-6 and TRBJ1-1, with D possibly TRBD1 on 6 matching bases. The CDR3 contains 14 residues. Germline values: CDR1 MNHNY, CDR2 SVGAGI (reference sequence). V was shortened by 7 bases and J by 7 bases, with 19 bases between the two germline ends. In nucleotides, the CDR3 is TGTGCCAGCAAGTCCACAGGGACAATAAGTGAAGCTTTCTTT. As protein: CASKSTGTISEAFF.

This chain connects TRBV7-8 to TRBJ1-1, with a tentative D call TRBD1 (6 bases). The CDR3 is made up of 14 amino acids. V lost 6 bases and J 1 base, leaving 12 bases between the germline ends. Per germline, CDR1 SGHVS and CDR2 FQNEAQ. For the CDR3, the DNA is TGTGCCAGCAGGGCCGGGACAACGAACACTGAAGCTTTCTTT. As protein: CASRAGTTNTEAFF.

V is TRBV28 and J is TRBJ2-2; D gene uncertain. The V end lost 3 bases, the J end lost 1 base, and 9 bases lay between the germline ends. This CDR3 region has 15 residues. Germline-derived CDR1 and CDR2 are MDHEN and SYDVKM. CDR3 protein: CASSFGSLNTGELFF. DNA for the CDR3: TGTGCCAGCAGTTTCGGTTCTCTGAACACCGGGGAGCTGTTTTTT.

The genes are TRBV4-2 and TRBJ2-2; D perhaps matches TRBD1 (5 bases). The germline V and J ends were trimmed by 3 bases and 0 bases, with 8 bases remaining between them. CDR1 and CDR2 from the germline V gene are LGHNA and YNFKEQ. The CDR3 is made up of 15 amino acids. DNA for the CDR3: TGTGCCAGCAGCCACGGACAACCGAACACCGGGGAGCTGTTTTTT. Translating gives CASSHGQPNTGELFF.

The rearrangement joins TRBV12-3 or TRBV12-4 to TRBJ1-6; D uncertain. V dropped 2 bases and J dropped 7 bases, with 6 bases sitting between them. The CDR3 spans 13 residues. The CDR3 reads CASSLNGNSPLHF. The CDR3 DNA is TGTGCCAGCAGTTTAAACGGGAATTCACCCCTCCACTTT.

J is TRBJ2-7 and V is TRBV5-5; D is unresolved. The CDR3 has 13 amino acids. Trimming removed 1 base from V and 0 bases from J, with 5 bases in between. Germline CDR1 and CDR2: SGHKS and YYEKEE (reference sequence). CDR3 sequence reads: CASSLRSSYEQYF. In DNA form, the CDR3 reads TGTGCCAGCAGCTTGAGGAGCTCCTACGAGCAGTACTTC.

The V call is TRBV19, the J call TRBJ2-7; D gene ambiguous. CDR1 is LNHDA and CDR2 is SQIVND in the germline V gene (reference sequence). The CDR3 has 13 residues. V lost 5 bases and J lost 6, with 14 bases in between. The chain's CDR3 is CASSPGVSAEQYF. In nucleotides, the CDR3 is TGTGCCAGTAGTCCTGGAGTTTCAGCCGAGCAGTACTTC.

The rearrangement links TRBV6-6 to TRBJ2-5, with D tentatively TRBD1 (6 bases). The CDR3 is 14 amino acids. Trimming cost V 0 bases and J 9 bases, with 14 bases left between them. The germline V gene has CDR1 MNHNY and CDR2 SVGAGI (reference sequence). In DNA, the CDR3 is TGTGCCAGCAGTTACTCCGGGACACCTATGGCCCAGTACTTC. This encodes CASSYSGTPMAQYF.

The chain combines TRBV18 with TRBJ1-1, with D unclear. This CDR3 contains 13 residues. The V gene's germline CDR1 is KGHSH and CDR2 LQKENI. The germline V and J ends were trimmed by 0 bases and 9 bases, with 11 bases remaining between them. The CDR3 bases are TGTGCCAGCTCACCACCTTCACCAGGCAAAGCTTTCTTT. Translation: CASSPPSPGKAFF.

The chain recombines TRBV6-2 or TRBV6-3 with TRBJ2-6, with D tentatively TRBD1 (5 bases). This CDR3 has 15 amino acids. V lost 4 bases to trimming and J lost 5 bases, with 12 bases between them. Per the germline V gene, CDR1 is MNHEY and CDR2 is SVGEGT. Here the CDR3 reads CASSFRQSRANVLTF. The CDR3 DNA reads TGTGCCAGCAGTTTCAGACAGTCACGGGCCAACGTCCTGACTTTC.

This sequence joins TRBV2 and TRBJ1-5, with 8 bases fitting TRBD1. Germline CDR1 SNHLY, CDR2 FYNNEI. Trimming removed 5 bases from V and 6 bases from J; junction bases left unmatched: 9. This CDR3 is 15 amino acids long. The CDR3 bases are TGTGCCAGCAGTCTATCAGGGGGCGAGTTTCAGCCCCAGCATTTT. Amino acids: CASSLSGGEFQPQHF.